What follows is one T cell receptor (beta chain) and its context. Its antigen remains unknown. The data were taken from a study of graft-versus-host responses after intestinal transplantation. Whole-study context: Anti-thymocyte globulin induction, then tacrolimus and steroids for two to four years, went to all recipients. Study findings and constraints: Allografts from individuals with graft-donor T cell macrochimerism displayed high graft-versus-host to host-versus-graft clonal ratios. Among circulating GvH clones, peak levels were associated with early post-transplant declines in HvG clones.

Repertoires were generated with immunoSEQ multiplex PCR, while TCRdb's copy carries only in-frame clones and drops some. The sample consists of 9,000 to 13,000 clones, 76% of them appearing once. The CDR3 has 14 amino acids. V shed 3 bases and J 3 bases; nucleotides not matched to a gene: 5. The V gene's germline CDR1 is ENHRY and CDR2 SYGVKD. Graft material was processed, releasing intraepithelial and lamina propria lymphocytes. The chain employs TRBV10-3 and TRBJ2-7, with TRBD1 matching 7 bases. The sequence derives from a human patient who received an intestinal transplant, so some T cells may come from the graft donor. Source: ileum tissue, taken 23 days after intestinal transplant. CDR3 nucleotide sequence: TGTGCCATCAGTGATGAGGGACAGATCTACGAGCAGTACTTC. Translated, it gives CAISDEGQIYEQYF.